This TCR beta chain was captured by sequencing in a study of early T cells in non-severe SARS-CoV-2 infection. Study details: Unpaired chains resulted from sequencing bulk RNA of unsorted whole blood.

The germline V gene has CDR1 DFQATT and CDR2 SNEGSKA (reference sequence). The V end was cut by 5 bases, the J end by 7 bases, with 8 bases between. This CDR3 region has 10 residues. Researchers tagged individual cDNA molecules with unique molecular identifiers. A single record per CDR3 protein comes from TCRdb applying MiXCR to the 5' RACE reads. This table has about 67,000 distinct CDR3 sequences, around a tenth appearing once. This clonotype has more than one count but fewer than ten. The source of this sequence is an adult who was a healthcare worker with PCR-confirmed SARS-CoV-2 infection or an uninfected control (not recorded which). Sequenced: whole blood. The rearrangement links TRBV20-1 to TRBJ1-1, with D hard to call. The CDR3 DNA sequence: TGCAGTGCTGGACGGGTTGAAGCTTTCTTT. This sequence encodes CSAGRVEAFF.